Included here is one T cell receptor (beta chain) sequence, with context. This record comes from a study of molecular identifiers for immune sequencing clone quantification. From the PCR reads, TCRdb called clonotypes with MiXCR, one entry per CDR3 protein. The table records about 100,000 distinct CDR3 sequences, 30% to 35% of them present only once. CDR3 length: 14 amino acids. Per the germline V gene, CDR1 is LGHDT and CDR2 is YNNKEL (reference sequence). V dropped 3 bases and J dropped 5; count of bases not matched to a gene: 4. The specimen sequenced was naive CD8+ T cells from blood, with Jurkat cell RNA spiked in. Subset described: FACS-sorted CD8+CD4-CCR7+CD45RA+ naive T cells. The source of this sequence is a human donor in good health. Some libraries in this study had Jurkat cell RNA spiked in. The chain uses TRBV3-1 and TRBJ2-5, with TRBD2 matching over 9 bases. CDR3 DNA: TGTGCCAGCAGCCAGGGGACTAGCTACGAGACCCAGTACTTC. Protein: CASSQGTSYETQYF.